Listed below are T cell receptor beta chains from one sample, sequenced in a study of blood T cell repertoires in COVID-19. Clones were read by immunoSEQ multiplex PCR, and TCRdb kept only the in-frame ones, dropping some. Here the sample spans about 210,000 clones, around 90% being singletons. What was sequenced was PBMCs or T cells enriched from blood (not recorded which). The source is a young man with acute COVID-19. CDR3s leave out the opening cysteine and the closing phenylalanine or tryptophan. The D gene is left open where the match is weak.

CDR3 length,D gene,V gene,J gene,CDR3 protein
13,.,TRBV7-9,TRBJ2-1,ASSLVEGDYNEQF
13,TRBD1,TRBV28,TRBJ1-1,ASSLWIGDSLEAF
12,TRBD2,TRBV27,TRBJ2-1,ASSRTSRNNEQF
13,.,TRBV3-1/TRBV3-2,TRBJ2-1,ASSQEARPYNEQF
11,TRBD1,TRBV6-5,TRBJ1-2,ASGTGGESGYT
12,TRBD1,TRBV5-5,TRBJ1-1,ASSLMTGGTEAF
13,TRBD2,TRBV30,TRBJ2-2,AWRPLAGLTGELF
14,TRBD1,TRBV5-1,TRBJ1-2,ASSLSGQGLNYGYT
16,.,TRBV3-1/TRBV3-2,TRBJ1-5,ASSQGFGGAKGNQPQH
11,.,TRBV4-2,TRBJ1-6,ASSQGEASPLH
13,.,TRBV18,TRBJ1-1,ASSPRSGGNTEAF
12,TRBD1,TRBV14,TRBJ2-7,ASSMGQGTYEQY
13,.,TRBV19,TRBJ2-3,ASSIGPGGTDTQY
14,TRBD1,TRBV18,TRBJ2-2,ASSDVRGQGIGELF
12,.,TRBV6-5,TRBJ2-7,ASSYSSGTYEQY
13,TRBD2,TRBV5-4,TRBJ2-2,ASSAATSGTGELF
12,.,TRBV27,TRBJ1-3,ASFPGLSGNTIY
15,TRBD1,TRBV3-1/TRBV3-2,TRBJ2-3,ASSQVKDRGRTDTQY
11,TRBD1,TRBV12-3/TRBV12-4,TRBJ1-1,ASSLGRGTEAF
14,.,TRBV5-5,TRBJ1-2,ASSLSRTPKDYGYT
9,.,TRBV7-3,TRBJ2-1,ASSAGREQF
9,.,TRBV29-1,TRBJ2-1,SVLQGNEQF
15,.,TRBV29-1,TRBJ1-2,TTQSVTWGETNYGYT
13,TRBD1,TRBV15,TRBJ1-2,ATSRAGTENYGYT
17,TRBD2,TRBV4-2,TRBJ2-1,ASSQEGMVAGGGYNEQF
12,TRBD1,TRBV9,TRBJ1-4,ASSATGANEKLF
11,TRBD1,TRBV5-1,TRBJ1-1,ASSLQGDTEAF
12,TRBD1,TRBV5-4,TRBJ2-5,ASSLQGVAETQY
12,.,TRBV5-8,TRBJ2-7,ASSSLLAAYEQY
12,.,TRBV29-1,TRBJ2-2,SVGTGANTGELF
16,TRBD1,TRBV4-1,TRBJ1-4,ASSPTAGTGGFNEKLF
16,.,TRBV6-1,TRBJ2-5,ASSDRGTRWGKQETQY
12,TRBD2,TRBV29-1,TRBJ2-7,SVGISGSSYEQY
13,.,TRBV5-1,TRBJ1-4,ASRAGDKGNEKLF
12,.,TRBV9,TRBJ1-4,ASSDRLTNEKLF
12,TRBD1,TRBV19,TRBJ1-5,ASSTRDSDQPQH
13,TRBD1,TRBV5-1,TRBJ2-2,ASSRDRIEAGELF
11,TRBD1,TRBV7-9,TRBJ1-1,ASSMTGGGEAF
12,TRBD1,TRBV2,TRBJ1-6,ASNLGTGSLTLH
13,.,TRBV5-1,TRBJ2-7,ASSFGNRDSYEQY